What follows describes a single T cell receptor (beta chain). Its target is unknown. This record comes from a study of shared clonotypes between healthy human individuals. Study-level points and caveats: Roughly 4.6% of naive CD4 clonotypes were common to a few donors.

The germline gives CDR1 SGHAT, CDR2 FQNNGV. The CDR3 is made up of 15 amino acids. Trimming left V 5 bases short and J 1 base short, with 12 bases between. This table comes from immunoSEQ multiplex PCR, and its TCRdb copy is limited to in-frame clones, with some not included. The sample has roughly 1 million clones; approximately 80% are singletons. The chain combines TRBV11-2 with TRBJ2-1; the D gene is possibly TRBD2 (5 bases). The sample taken for sequencing was memory CD4+ T cells from PBMCs. Subset given: CD45RA-negative fraction. The TCR was taken from a man younger than 35 in good health. Some clones in this sample may be carry-over from other donors' samples. Here the CDR3 reads CASSPRTGSYNEQFF. The CDR3 DNA reads as TGTGCCAGCAGCCCCCGGACGGGGTCCTACAATGAGCAGTTCTTC.